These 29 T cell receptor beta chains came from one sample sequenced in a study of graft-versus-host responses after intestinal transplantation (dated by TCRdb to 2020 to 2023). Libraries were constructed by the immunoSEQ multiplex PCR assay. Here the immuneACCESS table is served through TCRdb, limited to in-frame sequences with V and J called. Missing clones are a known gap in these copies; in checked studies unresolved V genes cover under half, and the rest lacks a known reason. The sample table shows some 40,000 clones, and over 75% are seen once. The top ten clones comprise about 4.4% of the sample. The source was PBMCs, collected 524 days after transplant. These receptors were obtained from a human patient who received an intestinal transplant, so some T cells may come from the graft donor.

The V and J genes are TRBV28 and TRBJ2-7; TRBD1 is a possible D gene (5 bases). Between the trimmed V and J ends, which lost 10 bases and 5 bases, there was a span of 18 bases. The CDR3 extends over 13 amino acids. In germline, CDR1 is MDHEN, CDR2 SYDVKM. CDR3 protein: CATVSAGSDEQYF. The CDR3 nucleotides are TGTGCCACCGTCTCGGCAGGGTCTGACGAGCAGTACTTC. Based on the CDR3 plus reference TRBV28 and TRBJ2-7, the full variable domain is DVKVTQSSRYLVKRTGEKVFLECVQDMDHENMFWYRQDPGLGLRLIYFSYDVKMKEKGDIPEGYSVSREKKERFSLILESASTNQTSMYLCATVSAGSDEQYFGPGTRLTVT.

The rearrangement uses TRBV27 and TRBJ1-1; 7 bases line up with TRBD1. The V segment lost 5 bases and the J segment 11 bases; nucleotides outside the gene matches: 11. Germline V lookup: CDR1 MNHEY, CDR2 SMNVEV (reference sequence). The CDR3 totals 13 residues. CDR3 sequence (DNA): TGTGCCAGCAGTACTAAGACAGGGTCGGGTGCTTTCTTT. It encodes CASSTKTGSGAFF.

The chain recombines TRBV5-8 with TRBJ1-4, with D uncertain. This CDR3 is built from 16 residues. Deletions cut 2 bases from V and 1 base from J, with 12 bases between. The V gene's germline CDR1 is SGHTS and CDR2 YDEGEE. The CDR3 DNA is TGTGCCAGCAGCTTCGGGGAAGGCGTAACTAATGAAAAACTGTTTTTT. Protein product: CASSFGEGVTNEKLFF.

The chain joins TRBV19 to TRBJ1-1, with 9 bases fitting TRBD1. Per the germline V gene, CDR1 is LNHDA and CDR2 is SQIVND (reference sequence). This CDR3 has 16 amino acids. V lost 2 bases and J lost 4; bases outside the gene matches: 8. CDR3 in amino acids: CASSIPTGGATTEAFF. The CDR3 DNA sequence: TGTGCCAGTAGTATACCCACAGGGGGCGCAACCACTGAAGCTTTCTTT.

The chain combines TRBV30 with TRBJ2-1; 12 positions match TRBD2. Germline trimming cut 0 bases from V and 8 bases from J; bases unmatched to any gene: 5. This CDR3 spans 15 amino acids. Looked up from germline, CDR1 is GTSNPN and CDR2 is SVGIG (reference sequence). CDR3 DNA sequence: TGTGCCTGGAGTGTTCTAGCGGGAGGGCCTGATGAGCAGTTCTTC. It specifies CAWSVLAGGPDEQFF.

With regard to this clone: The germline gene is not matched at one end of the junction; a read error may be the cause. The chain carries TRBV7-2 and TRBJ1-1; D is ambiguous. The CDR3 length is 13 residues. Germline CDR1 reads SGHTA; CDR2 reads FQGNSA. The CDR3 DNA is TGTGCCAGCAACTTAAGGTCCGGCACTGAAGCTTTCTTT. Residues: CASNLRSGTEAFF.

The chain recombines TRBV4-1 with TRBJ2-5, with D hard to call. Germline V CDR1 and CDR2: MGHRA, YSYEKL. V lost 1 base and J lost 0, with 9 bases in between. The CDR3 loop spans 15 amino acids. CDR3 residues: CASSQALLDQETQYF. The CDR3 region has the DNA TGCGCCAGCAGCCAAGCCCTTTTGGACCAAGAGACCCAGTACTTC.

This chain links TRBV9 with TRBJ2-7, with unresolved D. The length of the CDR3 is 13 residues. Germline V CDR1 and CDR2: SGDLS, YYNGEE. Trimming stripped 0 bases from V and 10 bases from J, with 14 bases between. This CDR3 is CASSVDYGGLQYF. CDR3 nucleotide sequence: TGTGCCAGCAGCGTAGATTATGGCGGCCTTCAGTACTTC.

CDR3 region: CASNLGWENTEAFF. The CDR3 DNA follows: TGTGCCAGCAATCTCGGTTGGGAGAACACTGAAGCTTTCTTT. V gene TRBV7-9 combines with J gene TRBJ1-1; no clear D gene. V was trimmed by 7 bases and J by 1 base, leaving 13 bases between them. CDR1 SEHNR and CDR2 FQNEAQ come from the germline V gene (reference sequence). The CDR3 totals 14 residues.

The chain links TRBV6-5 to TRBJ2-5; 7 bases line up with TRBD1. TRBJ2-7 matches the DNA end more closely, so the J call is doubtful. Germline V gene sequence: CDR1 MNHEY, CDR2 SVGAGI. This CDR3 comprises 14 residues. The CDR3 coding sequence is TGTGCCAGCAGTTACGGACAGGTATCCTACGAGCAGTACTTC. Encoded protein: CASSYGQVSYEQYF.

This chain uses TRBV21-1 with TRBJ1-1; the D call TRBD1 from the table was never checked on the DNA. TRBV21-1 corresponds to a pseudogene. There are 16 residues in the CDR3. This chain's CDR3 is CASSPKKPGENTEAFF. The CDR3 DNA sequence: TGTGCCAGCAGCCCAAAGAAACCAGGGGAGAACACTGAAGCTTTCTTT.

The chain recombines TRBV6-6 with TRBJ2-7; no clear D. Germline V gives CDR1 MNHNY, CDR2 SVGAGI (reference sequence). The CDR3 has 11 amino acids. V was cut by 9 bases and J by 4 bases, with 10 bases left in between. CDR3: CASRSGYEQYF. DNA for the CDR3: TGTGCCAGTCGCAGTGGTTACGAGCAGTACTTC.

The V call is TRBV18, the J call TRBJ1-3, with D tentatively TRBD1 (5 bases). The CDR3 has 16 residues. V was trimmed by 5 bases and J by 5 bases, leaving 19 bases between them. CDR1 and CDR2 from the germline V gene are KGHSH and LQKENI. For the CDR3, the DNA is TGTGCCAGCTCAACAAATTCCGGGGCCGAAAGAAACACCATATATTTT. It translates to CASSTNSGAERNTIYF.

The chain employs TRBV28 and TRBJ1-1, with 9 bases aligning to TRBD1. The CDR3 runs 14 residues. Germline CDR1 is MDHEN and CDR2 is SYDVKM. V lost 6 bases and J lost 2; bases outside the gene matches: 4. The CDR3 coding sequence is TGTGCCAGCAGGAACAGGGGGCGAAACACTGAAGCTTTCTTT. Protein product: CASRNRGRNTEAFF.

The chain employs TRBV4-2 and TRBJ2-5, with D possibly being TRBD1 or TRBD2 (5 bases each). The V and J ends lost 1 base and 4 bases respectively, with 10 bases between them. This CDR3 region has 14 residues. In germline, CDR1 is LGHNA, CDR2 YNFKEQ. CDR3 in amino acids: CASSQGGSRETQYF. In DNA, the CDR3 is TGTGCCAGCAGCCAAGGGGGGTCTAGAGAGACCCAGTACTTC.

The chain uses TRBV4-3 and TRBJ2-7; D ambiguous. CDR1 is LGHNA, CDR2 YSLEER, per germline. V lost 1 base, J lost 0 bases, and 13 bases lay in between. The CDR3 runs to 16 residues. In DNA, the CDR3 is TGCGCCAGCAGCCAAGCTGTGGCGGAACCCTCCTACGAGCAGTACTTC. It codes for CASSQAVAEPSYEQYF.

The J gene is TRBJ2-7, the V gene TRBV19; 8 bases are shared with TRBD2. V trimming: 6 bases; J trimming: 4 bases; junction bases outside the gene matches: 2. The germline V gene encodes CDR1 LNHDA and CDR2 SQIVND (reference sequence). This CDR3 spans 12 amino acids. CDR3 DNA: TGTGCCAGTAGCGGGAGGGATTACGAGCAGTACTTC. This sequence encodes CASSGRDYEQYF.

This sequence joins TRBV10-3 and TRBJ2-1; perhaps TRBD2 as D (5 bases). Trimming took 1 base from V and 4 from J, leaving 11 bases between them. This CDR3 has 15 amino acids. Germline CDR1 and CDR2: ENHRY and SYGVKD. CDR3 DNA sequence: TGTGCCATCAGTGAGTTGGACTCGAGGTACAATGAGCAGTTCTTC. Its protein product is CAISELDSRYNEQFF.

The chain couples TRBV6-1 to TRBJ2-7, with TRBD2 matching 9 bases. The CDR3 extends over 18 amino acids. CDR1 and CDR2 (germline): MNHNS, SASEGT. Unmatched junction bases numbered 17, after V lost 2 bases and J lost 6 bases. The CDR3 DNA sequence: TGTGCCAGCAGTGAAAGGCATAGCGGGGGAGGCGGGAGAACCGAGCAGTACTTC. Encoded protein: CASSERHSGGGGRTEQYF.

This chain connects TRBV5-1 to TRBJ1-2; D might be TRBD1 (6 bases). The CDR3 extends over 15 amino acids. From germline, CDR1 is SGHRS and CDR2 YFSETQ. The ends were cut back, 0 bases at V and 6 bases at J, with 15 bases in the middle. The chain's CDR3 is CASSLEHGGADGYTF. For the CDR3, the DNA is TGCGCCAGCAGCTTGGAACACGGGGGCGCGGATGGCTACACCTTC.

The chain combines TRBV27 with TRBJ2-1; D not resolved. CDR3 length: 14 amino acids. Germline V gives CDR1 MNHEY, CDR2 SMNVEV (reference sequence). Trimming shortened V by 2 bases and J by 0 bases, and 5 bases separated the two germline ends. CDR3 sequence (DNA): TGTGCCAGCAGTTTAGCCTCCTCCTACAATGAGCAGTTCTTC. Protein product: CASSLASSYNEQFF.

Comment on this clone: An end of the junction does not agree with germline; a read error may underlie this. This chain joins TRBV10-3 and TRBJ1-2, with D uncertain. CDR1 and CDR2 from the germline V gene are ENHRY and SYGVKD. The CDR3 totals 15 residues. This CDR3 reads CASSYRLIGVGGYTF. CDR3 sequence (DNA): TGTGCCAGCAGTTACCGACTCATAGGCGTGGGTGGCTACACCTTC.

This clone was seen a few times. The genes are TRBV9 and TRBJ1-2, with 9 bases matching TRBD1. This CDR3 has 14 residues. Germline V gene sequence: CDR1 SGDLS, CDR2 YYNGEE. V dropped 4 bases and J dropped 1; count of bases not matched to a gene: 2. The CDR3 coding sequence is TGTGCCAGCAGCCCGGGACAGGGTAACTATGGCTACACCTTC. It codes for CASSPGQGNYGYTF.

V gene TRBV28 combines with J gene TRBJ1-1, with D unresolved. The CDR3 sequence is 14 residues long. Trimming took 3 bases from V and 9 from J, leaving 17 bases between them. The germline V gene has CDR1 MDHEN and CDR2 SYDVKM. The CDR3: CASSFQRTVGKAFF. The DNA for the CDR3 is TGTGCCAGCAGTTTTCAACGGACGGTCGGGAAAGCTTTCTTT.

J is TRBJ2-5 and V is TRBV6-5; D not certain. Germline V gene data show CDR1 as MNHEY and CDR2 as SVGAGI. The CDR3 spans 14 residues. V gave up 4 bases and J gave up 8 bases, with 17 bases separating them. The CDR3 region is CASSSRLPPYTQYF. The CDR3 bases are TGTGCCAGCAGTTCCCGACTTCCCCCCTACACCCAGTACTTC.

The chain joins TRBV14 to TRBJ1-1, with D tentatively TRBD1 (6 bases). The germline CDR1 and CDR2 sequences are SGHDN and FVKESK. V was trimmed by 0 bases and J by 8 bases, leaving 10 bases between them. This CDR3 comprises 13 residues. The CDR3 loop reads CASSQDLTGEAFF. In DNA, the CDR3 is TGTGCCAGCAGCCAAGATTTAACAGGGGAAGCTTTCTTT.

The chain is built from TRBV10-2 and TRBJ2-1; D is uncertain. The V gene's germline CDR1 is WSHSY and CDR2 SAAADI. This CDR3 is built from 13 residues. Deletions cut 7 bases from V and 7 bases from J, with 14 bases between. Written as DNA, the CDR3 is TGCGCCAGCATAGGGATAAGGGATAATGAGCAGTTCTTC. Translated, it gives CASIGIRDNEQFF.

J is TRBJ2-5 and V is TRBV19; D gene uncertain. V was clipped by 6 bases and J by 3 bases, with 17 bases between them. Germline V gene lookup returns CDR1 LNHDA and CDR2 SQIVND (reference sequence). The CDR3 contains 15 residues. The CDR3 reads CASSPGGSWEETQYF. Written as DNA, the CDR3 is TGTGCCAGTAGCCCCGGCGGTTCCTGGGAAGAGACCCAGTACTTC.

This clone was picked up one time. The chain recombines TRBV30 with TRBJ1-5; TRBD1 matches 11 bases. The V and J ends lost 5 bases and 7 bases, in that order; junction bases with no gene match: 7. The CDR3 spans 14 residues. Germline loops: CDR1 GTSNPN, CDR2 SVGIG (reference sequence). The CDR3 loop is CAWSAGQGGQPQHF. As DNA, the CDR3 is TGTGCCTGGTCCGCGGGACAGGGGGGACAGCCCCAGCATTTT.